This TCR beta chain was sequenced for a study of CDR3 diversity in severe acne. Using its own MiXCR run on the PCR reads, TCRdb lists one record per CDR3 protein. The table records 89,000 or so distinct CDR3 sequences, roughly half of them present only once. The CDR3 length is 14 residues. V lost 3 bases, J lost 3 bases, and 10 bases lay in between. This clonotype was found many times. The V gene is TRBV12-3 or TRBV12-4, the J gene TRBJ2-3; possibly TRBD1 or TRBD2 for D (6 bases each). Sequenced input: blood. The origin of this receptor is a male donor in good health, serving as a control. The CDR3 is CASSFSGATDTQYF. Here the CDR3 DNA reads TGTGCCAGCAGTTTCTCGGGGGCGACAGATACGCAGTATTTT.